This section outlines one TCR beta chain sequence together with its context. This sample is part of a study of control samples from healthy donors and cancer patients. Sequenced by immunoSEQ multiplex PCR; TCRdb stores in-frame clones only, minus some. The top ten hold 6% to 7% of the sample, which has 400,000 to 500,000 clones, around 90% seen once. Trimming at V came to 4 bases and at J to 9 bases, leaving 9 bases not matched to a gene. The CDR3 has 15 amino acids. Germline V CDR1 and CDR2: MNHEY, SMNVEV (reference sequence). The V and J genes are TRBV27 and TRBJ2-1; TRBD1 agrees at 10 bases. The sample was PBMCs. This sequence originates from a man aged 35-49 years with head and neck cancer. Written as DNA, the CDR3 is TGTGCCAGCAGTTGGGGACAGGGGCTAGCCGGTGAGCAGTTCTTC. It translates to CASSWGQGLAGEQFF.